Presented here are 7 T cell receptor beta chains from one specimen sequenced in a study of beta chain features in type 1 diabetes. Study-level results: Among all four CD4+ subsets, Type 1 diabetes patients had TCRB CDR3s that were moderately but significantly shorter.

Expressed TCRB transcripts were sequenced because the entire RNA isolate underwent reverse transcription. Repertoires were generated with immunoSEQ multiplex PCR, while TCRdb's copy carries only in-frame clones and drops some. This sample has about 260,000 clones, with approximately 24% found just once. These receptors' targets are unknown. Sequenced: naive CD4+ T cells from blood. These receptors all come from a woman in her 30s with type 1 diabetes.

The chain has TRBV28 and TRBJ2-7, with TRBD1 identical over 8 bases. The ends lost 6 bases at V and 5 bases at J; junction bases unmatched: 15. The CDR3 is 16 amino acids. Per germline, CDR1 MDHEN and CDR2 SYDVKM. CDR3 nucleotide sequence: TGTGCCAGCAGCCAAACGCTGCGACAGGGGTTACACGAGCAGTACTTC. It translates to CASSQTLRQGLHEQYF.

The rearrangement joins TRBV5-1 to TRBJ2-7; tentatively, D is TRBD2 (5 bases). Germline lookup yields CDR1 SGHRS and CDR2 YFSETQ. Trimming removed 3 bases at V and 2 bases at J, with 12 bases between. This CDR3 spans 14 amino acids. The CDR3: CASSSSGSTYEQYF. The CDR3 DNA is TGCGCCAGCAGCTCCAGCGGTTCAACCTACGAGCAGTACTTC. The complete variable domain, with remaining parts taken from reference TRBV5-1 and TRBJ2-7, reads KAGVTQTPRYLIKTRGQQVTLSCSPISGHRSVSWYQQTPGQGLQFLFEYFSETQRNKGNFPGRFSGRQFSNSRSEMNVSTLELGDSALYLCASSSSGSTYEQYFGPGTRLTVT.

J is TRBJ1-2 and V is TRBV10-3; 10 bases agree with TRBD1. Germline V gives CDR1 ENHRY, CDR2 SYGVKD. The CDR3 is 16 residues long. V dropped 0 bases and J dropped 4; count of bases not matched to a gene: 5. The CDR3 spells CAISESGQGGPYGYTF. The CDR3 DNA reads as TGTGCCATCAGTGAGTCTGGACAGGGGGGCCCCTATGGCTACACCTTC.

This rearrangement joins TRBV25-1 to TRBJ2-7; D might be TRBD2 (5 bases). From germline, CDR1 is MGHDK and CDR2 SYGVNS. The CDR3 contains 14 residues. Trimming took 4 bases from V and 2 from J, leaving 12 bases between them. The CDR3 protein is CASSGPGFPYEQYF. The CDR3 DNA sequence: TGTGCCAGCAGTGGGCCGGGATTCCCCTACGAGCAGTACTTC.

This rearrangement joins TRBV28 to TRBJ2-1; 9 nucleotides agree with TRBD1. The CDR3 sequence is 17 residues long. Germline assignment: CDR1 MDHEN and CDR2 SYDVKM. The junction had 12 bases not matched to a gene; V was cut back by 4 bases and J by 5 bases. The CDR3 loop is CASSSFEGQGIHNEQFF. For the CDR3, the DNA is TGTGCCAGCAGTTCCTTTGAAGGACAGGGGATCCACAATGAGCAGTTCTTC.

This chain joins TRBV28 and TRBJ1-5; 7 bases match TRBD1. The ends lost 7 bases at V and 4 bases at J; junction bases unmatched: 1. The germline CDR1 and CDR2 sequences are MDHEN and SYDVKM. The CDR3 contains 12 residues. The CDR3 sequence is CASMGQNQPQHF. The DNA for the CDR3 is TGTGCCAGCATGGGACAGAATCAGCCCCAGCATTTT.

The chain is built from TRBV28 and TRBJ2-1, with a tentative D call TRBD1 (5 bases). Germline lookup yields CDR1 MDHEN and CDR2 SYDVKM. Trimming took off 4 bases at V and 0 bases at J, with 13 bases between the two ends. The CDR3 loop spans 16 amino acids. CDR3 in DNA: TGTGCCAGCAGTTCGACAGAAGCCAGCTCCTACAATGAGCAGTTCTTC. It encodes CASSSTEASSYNEQFF.